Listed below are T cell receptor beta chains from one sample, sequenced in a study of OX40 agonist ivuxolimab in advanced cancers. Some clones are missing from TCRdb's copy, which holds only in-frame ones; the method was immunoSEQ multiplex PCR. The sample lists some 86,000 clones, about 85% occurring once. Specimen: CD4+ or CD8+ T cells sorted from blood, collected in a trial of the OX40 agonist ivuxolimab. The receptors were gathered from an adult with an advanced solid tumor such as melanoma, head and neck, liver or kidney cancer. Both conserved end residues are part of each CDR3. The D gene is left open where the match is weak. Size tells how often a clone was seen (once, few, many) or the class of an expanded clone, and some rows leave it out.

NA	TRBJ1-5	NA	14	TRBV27	TGTGCCAGCAGCCCGGGGAATTCTAATCAGCCCCAGCATTTT	CASSPGNSNQPQHF
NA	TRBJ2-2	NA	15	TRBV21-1	TGTGCCAGCAGCGAGGTAGCGGGAGCCCCCGGGGAGCTGTTTTTT	CASSEVAGAPGELFF
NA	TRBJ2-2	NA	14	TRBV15	TGTGCCACCAGCAGAGACGTGGGAGGCGGGGAGCTGTTTTTT	CATSRDVGGGELFF
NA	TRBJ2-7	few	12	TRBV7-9	TGTGCCAGCAGCCTGGGGGGGCGGGAGCAGTACTTC	CASSLGGREQYF
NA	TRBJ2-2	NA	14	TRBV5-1	TGCGCCAGCAGACTAGCCGGATACACCGGGGAGCTGTTTTTT	CASRLAGYTGELFF
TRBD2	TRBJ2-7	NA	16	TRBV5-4	TGTGCCAGCAGCCCTGCCTCGACTAGCGGGAGCTACGAGCAGTACTTC	CASSPASTSGSYEQYF
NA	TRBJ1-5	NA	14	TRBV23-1	TGCGCCAGCAGTCAGGGAGGGGACGATCAGCCCCAGCATTTT	CASSQGGDDQPQHF
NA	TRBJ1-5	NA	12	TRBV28	TGTGCCAGCAGCCTTACCAATCAGCCCCAGCATTTT	CASSLTNQPQHF
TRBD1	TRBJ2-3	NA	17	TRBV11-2	TGTGCCAGCAGCTTAAGGCTAACAGGGGGCCCCACAGATACGCAGTATTTT	CASSLRLTGGPTDTQYF
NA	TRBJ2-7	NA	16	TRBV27	TGTGCCAGCAGTTCGTTAACAGACCTAAACTCCTACGAGCAGTACTTC	CASSSLTDLNSYEQYF
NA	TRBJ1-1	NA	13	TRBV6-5	TGTGCCAGCACCAACCGAGGTGGGATTGAAGCTTTCTTT	CASTNRGGIEAFF
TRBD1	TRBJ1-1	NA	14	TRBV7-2	TGTGCCAGCAGCAAGCCGACAGGGGTCACTGAAGCTTTCTTT	CASSKPTGVTEAFF
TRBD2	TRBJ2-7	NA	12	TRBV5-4	TGTGCCAGCAGCTTGGCGGGAGGAGAGCAGTACTTC	CASSLAGGEQYF
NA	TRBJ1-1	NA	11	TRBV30	TGTGCCTGGTACGGGAACACTGAAGCTTTCTTT	CAWYGNTEAFF
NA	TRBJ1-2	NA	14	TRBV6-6	TGTGCCAGCAGTTACAGGACAGACGGTTATGGCTACACCTTC	CASSYRTDGYGYTF
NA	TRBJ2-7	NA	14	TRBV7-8	TGTGCCAGCAGCGCTTTCATCGAGTCCTACGAGCAGTACTTC	CASSAFIESYEQYF
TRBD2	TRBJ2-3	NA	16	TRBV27	TGTGCCAGCAGTTTAAAAATGCGGGAGGGCCAAGATACGCAGTATTTT	CASSLKMREGQDTQYF
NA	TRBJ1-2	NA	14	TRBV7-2	TGTGCCAGCAGCTTAGCTAGTGGGCCCCATGGCTACACCTTC	CASSLASGPHGYTF
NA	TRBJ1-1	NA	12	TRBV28	TGTGCCAGCAGTGTAGATAACACTGAAGCTTTCTTT	CASSVDNTEAFF
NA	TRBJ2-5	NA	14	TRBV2	TGTGCCAGCAGTGAACAGGGTGCGGAGGAGACCCAGTACTTC	CASSEQGAEETQYF
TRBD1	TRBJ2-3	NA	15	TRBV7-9	TGTGCCAGCAGCTTAAGGAGAGGGGGCCAAGATACGCAGTATTTT	CASSLRRGGQDTQYF
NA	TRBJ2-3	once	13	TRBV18	TGTGCCAGCTCGCCTCAGGACACAGATACGCAGTATTTT	CASSPQDTDTQYF
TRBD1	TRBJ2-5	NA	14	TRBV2	TGTGCCAGCAACGTCGACAGGGGAAAAGAGACCCAGTACTTC	CASNVDRGKETQYF
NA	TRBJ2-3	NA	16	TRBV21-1	TGTGCTCCTGGAGGGCAGCCCAGAACTTACACAGATACGCAGTATTTT	CAPGGQPRTYTDTQYF
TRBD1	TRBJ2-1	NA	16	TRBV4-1	TGCGCCAGCAGCCCGACCCCGGGACAGGGGGAGAATGAGCAGTTCTTC	CASSPTPGQGENEQFF
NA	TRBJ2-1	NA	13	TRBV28	TGTGCCACGAAGAGGCCTGGGCTAGGTGAGCAGTTCTTC	CATKRPGLGEQFF
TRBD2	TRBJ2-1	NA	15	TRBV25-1	TGTGCCAGCAGTGAGACTAGCGGGCCCTACAATGAGCAGTTCTTC	CASSETSGPYNEQFF
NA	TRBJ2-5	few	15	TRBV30	TGTGCCTGGAGTCAAGACGCCTCTGGCCAAGAGACCCAGTACTTC	CAWSQDASGQETQYF
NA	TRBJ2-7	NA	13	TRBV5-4	TGTGCCCAACAGAGGGGGAGGGAAGGCGAGCAGTACTTC	CAQQRGREGEQYF
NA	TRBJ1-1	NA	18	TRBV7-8	TGTGCCAGCAGCTTAGGCCCCGGTAGGAGGGCGGAGAACACTGAAGCTTTCTTT	CASSLGPGRRAENTEAFF
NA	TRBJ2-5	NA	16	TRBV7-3	TGTGCCAGCACCCTAGCCCAGGCACAATACCAAGAGACCCAGTACTTC	CASTLAQAQYQETQYF
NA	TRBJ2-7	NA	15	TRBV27	TGTGCCAGCAGTTTGTTTAGCGGAACCTACTACGAGCAGTACTTC	CASSLFSGTYYEQYF
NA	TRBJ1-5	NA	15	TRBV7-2	TGTGCCAGCAGCCGACAGGTGGGAAGCAATCAGCCCCAGCATTTT	CASSRQVGSNQPQHF
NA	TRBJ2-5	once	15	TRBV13	TGTGCCAGCAGCTCCTACCGACTCGTCCAAGAGACCCAGTACTTC	CASSSYRLVQETQYF
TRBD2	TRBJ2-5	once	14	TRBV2	TGTGCCAGCAGACTAGGACTAGCGGAAGAGACCCAGTACTTC	CASRLGLAEETQYF
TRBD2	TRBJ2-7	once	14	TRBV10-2	TGCGCCAGCAGTGAGCTACTAGCGGACTACGAGCAGTACTTC	CASSELLADYEQYF
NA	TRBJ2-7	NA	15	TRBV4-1	TGTGCCAGCAGCTCCCCCGGCGACAGCTCCTACGAGCAGTACTTC	CASSSPGDSSYEQYF